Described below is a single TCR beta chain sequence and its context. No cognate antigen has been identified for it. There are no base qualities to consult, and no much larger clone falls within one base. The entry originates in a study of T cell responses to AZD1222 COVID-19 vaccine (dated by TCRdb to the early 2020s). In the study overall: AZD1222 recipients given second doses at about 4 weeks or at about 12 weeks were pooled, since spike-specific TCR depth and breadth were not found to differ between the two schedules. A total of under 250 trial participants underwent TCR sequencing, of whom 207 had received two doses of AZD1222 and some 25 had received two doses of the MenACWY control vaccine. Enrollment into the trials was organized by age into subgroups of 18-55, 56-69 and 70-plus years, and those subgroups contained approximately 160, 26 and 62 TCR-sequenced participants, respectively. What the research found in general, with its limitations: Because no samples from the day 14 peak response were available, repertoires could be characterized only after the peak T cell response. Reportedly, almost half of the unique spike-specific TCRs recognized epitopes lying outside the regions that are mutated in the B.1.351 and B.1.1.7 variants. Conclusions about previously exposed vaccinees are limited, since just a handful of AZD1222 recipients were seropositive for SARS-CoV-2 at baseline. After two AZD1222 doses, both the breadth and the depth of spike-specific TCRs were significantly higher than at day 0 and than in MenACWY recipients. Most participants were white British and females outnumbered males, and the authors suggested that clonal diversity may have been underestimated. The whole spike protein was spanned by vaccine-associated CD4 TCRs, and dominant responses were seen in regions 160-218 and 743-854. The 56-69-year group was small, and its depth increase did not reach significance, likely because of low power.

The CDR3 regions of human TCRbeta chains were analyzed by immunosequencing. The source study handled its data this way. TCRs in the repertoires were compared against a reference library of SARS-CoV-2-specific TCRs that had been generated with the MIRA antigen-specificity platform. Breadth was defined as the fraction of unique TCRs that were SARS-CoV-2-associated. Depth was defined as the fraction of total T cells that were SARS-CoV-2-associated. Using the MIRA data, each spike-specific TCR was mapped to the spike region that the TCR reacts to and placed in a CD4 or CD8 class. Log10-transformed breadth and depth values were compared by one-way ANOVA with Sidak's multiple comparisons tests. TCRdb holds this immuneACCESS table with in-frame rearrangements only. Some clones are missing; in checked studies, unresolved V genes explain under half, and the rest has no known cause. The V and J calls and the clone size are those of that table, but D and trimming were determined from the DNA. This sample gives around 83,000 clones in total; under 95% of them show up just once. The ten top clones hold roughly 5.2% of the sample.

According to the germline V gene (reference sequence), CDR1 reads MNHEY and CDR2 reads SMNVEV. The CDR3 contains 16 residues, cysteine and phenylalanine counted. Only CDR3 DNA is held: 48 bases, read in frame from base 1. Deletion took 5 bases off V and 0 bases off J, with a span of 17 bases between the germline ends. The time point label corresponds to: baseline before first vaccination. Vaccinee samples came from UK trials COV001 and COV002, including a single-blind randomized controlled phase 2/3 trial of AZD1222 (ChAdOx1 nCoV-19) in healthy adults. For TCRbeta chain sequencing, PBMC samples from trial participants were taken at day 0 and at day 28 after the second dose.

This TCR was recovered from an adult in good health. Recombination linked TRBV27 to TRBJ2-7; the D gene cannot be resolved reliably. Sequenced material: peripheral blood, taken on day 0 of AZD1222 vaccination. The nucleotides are TGTGCCAGCAGTCCTTGGACGGATGTAAGCTCCTACGAGCAGTACTTC. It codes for CASSPWTDVSSYEQYF.